The present T cell receptor beta chain was sequenced within a study of blood T cell repertoires in COVID-19. For the study at large: Researchers got acute and convalescent COVID-19 samples from the United States, Italy and Spain. From T cells, B-cell-depleted T cells, or PBMCs came the material, which was cDNA or gDNA.

CDR1 SGHTA and CDR2 FQGNSA come from the germline V gene. The CDR3 runs 15 residues. V dropped 1 base and J dropped 7 bases, with 16 bases sitting between them. As handled by the study authors: Using reference gene primer amplification, nucleated cell counts were estimated. Here immunoSEQ multiplex PCR was the method, and the copy in TCRdb shows in-frame clones only, minus some. D and trimming were read from the DNA, whereas the V and J calls and clone size are those reported in that table. Here the sample spans just under 85,000 clones, 80% to 90% being singletons. The chain has TRBV7-2 and TRBJ1-2, with D perhaps TRBD1 (6 bases). This clonotype was sampled from a woman aged 55-75 years with acute or convalescent COVID-19. Sequenced material: peripheral blood. The CDR3 DNA is TGTGCCAGCAGCTTAGGGGCGGGCAGGGGACGTGGCTACACCTTC. Protein: CASSLGAGRGRGYTF.